This T cell receptor beta chain was captured by sequencing in a study of neurological immune-mediated disorders. Study results and caveats: One cluster of related CDR3 sequences contained, by phylogenetic grouping, the repertoires of 18 of 34 multiple sclerosis patients and formed a possible signature.

Worth noting for this clonotype: Its specificity is unknown.

One entry per CDR3 protein, called by TCRdb with MiXCR from the 5' RACE reads. The repertoire holds under 100,000 distinct CDR3 sequences, with around 4% as singletons. Noted time point: longitudinal time-point 3. V lost 5 bases, J lost 4 bases, and 14 bases lay in between. The CDR3 loop spans 14 amino acids. Germline V gene data show CDR1 as SGHTA and CDR2 as FQGNSA. This receptor was identified in an older woman with multiple sclerosis. V and J are TRBV7-2 and TRBJ1-2, with D possibly matching TRBD1 (5 bases). Sequencing was done on a sample of PBMCs. CDR3 nucleotides: TGTGCCAGCAGCCCAGGGCGGGGAACCTATGGCTACACCTTC. This codes for CASSPGRGTYGYTF.